The 17 T cell receptor beta chains in this list originate from one sample, sequenced in a study of beta chain features in type 1 diabetes. The whole isolated RNA underwent reverse transcription, so sequencing captured expressed TCRB transcripts. Profiling relied on immunoSEQ multiplex PCR, and the TCRdb table lists in-frame clones only, not all of them. Counted here are about 340,000 clones, less than 9.5% occurring once; the ten biggest clones make up 0.44%. Sequencing input: central memory CD4+ T cells from blood. All receptors come from a woman aged 18-35 years in good health.

In its sample, this clone was seen a few times. J is TRBJ2-1 and V is TRBV6-5, with D maybe TRBD2 (6 bases). Deletions cut 2 bases from V and 7 bases from J, with 9 bases between. This CDR3 comprises 13 residues. CDR1 and CDR2 from the germline V gene are MNHEY and SVGAGI. Here the CDR3 DNA reads TGTGCCAGCAGTTACGCTGGGAGGAATGAGCAGTTCTTC. Translated, it gives CASSYAGRNEQFF.

V and J are TRBV4-2 and TRBJ2-3; 8 positions match TRBD2. V lost 5 bases, J lost 2 bases, and 9 bases stayed unmatched. CDR1 LGHNA and CDR2 YNFKEQ come from the germline V gene. The CDR3 covers 16 residues. The CDR3 loop reads CASSSGGVRSTDTQYF. CDR3 DNA: TGTGCCAGCAGCTCGGGGGGGGTCAGGTCCACAGATACGCAGTATTTT.

In its sample, this clone was seen many times. CDR3 DNA sequence: TGTGCCAGCAGCTTGAGACAGGTCTCTGGGGCCAACGTCCTGACTTTC. Its protein product is CASSLRQVSGANVLTF. This rearrangement joins TRBV7-3 to TRBJ2-6; D possibly corresponds to TRBD1 (6 bases). The CDR3 has 16 amino acids. Germline CDR1 SGHTA, CDR2 FQGTGA. The V end lost 3 bases, the J end lost 0 bases, and 9 bases lay between the germline ends.

The table lists this clone with a few counts. The rearrangement joins TRBV7-2 to TRBJ2-5; no clear D. The CDR3 loop spans 14 amino acids. With 4 bases removed from V and 5 bases from J, the gap between germline ends came to 14 bases. Germline V lookup: CDR1 SGHTA, CDR2 FQGNSA. The CDR3 DNA reads TGTGCCAGCAGCTCCGCCGTTAATTGGGAGACCCAGTACTTC. Translated, it gives CASSSAVNWETQYF.

In its sample, this clone was seen a few times. V and J are TRBV4-3 and TRBJ2-7; tentatively, D is TRBD1 (5 bases). The CDR3 runs to 13 residues. Germline lookup yields CDR1 LGHNA and CDR2 YSLEER. Trimming shortened V by 6 bases and J by 2 bases, and 11 bases separated the two germline ends. The CDR3 here is CASSQGPAYEQYF. In DNA form, the CDR3 reads TGCGCCAGCAGTCAGGGTCCCGCCTACGAGCAGTACTTC.

The table lists this clone with many counts. The CDR3 sequence: CASRGSLAGNTIYF. The CDR3 DNA reads as TGTGCCAGCAGGGGGAGCTTGGCTGGAAACACCATATATTTT. This chain connects TRBV7-2 to TRBJ1-3; D is ambiguous. CDR3 length: 14 amino acids. The germline gives CDR1 SGHTA, CDR2 FQGNSA. The V gene lost 6 bases and the J gene lost 2 bases, with 11 bases spanning the gap.

This sequence joins TRBV11-2 and TRBJ1-1; 7 positions match TRBD1. Trimming took 1 base from V and 12 from J; bases not matched to a gene: 8. CDR1 SGHAT and CDR2 FQNNGV come from the germline V gene. The CDR3 has 13 residues. CDR3 in DNA: TGTGCCAGCAGCTTAGTTGTAGGGGGCTCGACTTTCTTT. It translates to CASSLVVGGSTFF.

This rearrangement joins TRBV13 to TRBJ2-7; D is perhaps TRBD2 (5 bases). Germline V CDR1 and CDR2: PRHDT, FYEKMQ (reference sequence). V was cut by 0 bases and J by 3 bases, with 18 bases left in between. This CDR3 spans 17 amino acids. CDR3: CASSLGLVIGYGYEQYF. The CDR3 DNA reads TGTGCCAGCAGCTTAGGACTAGTAATAGGATATGGCTACGAGCAGTACTTC.

This clone has just a few counts. The J gene is TRBJ2-5, the V gene TRBV6-6; D remains unclear. The CDR3 has 14 amino acids. V lost 0 bases to trimming and J lost 5 bases, with 10 bases between them. CDR1 is MNHNY and CDR2 is SVGAGI in the germline V gene (reference sequence). The CDR3 sequence is CASSYSAGVETQYF. The CDR3 DNA reads TGTGCCAGCAGTTACTCCGCCGGCGTGGAGACCCAGTACTTC.

As for this clone: At one of its ends the junction is not consistent with the germline gene, which may arise from a read error. The chain recombines TRBV6-6 with TRBJ2-1; D uncertain. The CDR3 has 13 amino acids. Germline V gene lookup returns CDR1 MNHNY and CDR2 SVGAGI (reference sequence). This CDR3 is CAISESLGYQQFF. The CDR3 coding sequence is TGTGCCATCAGTGAGTCCCTAGGCTACCAGCAGTTCTTC.

This clone has a handful of counts. This chain uses TRBV6-6 with TRBJ2-7; TRBD2 aligns across 11 bases. The J segment lost 4 bases and the V segment lost 4 bases, leaving 3 bases of the junction unmatched. Germline CDR1 MNHNY, CDR2 SVGAGI (reference sequence). CDR3 length: 14 residues. The CDR3 DNA reads TGTGCCAGCAGTTTCGGGACTAGCGGATACGAGCAGTACTTC. This sequence encodes CASSFGTSGYEQYF.

This clone was detected a few times. A much larger clone sits a single nucleotide away, making a read error possible. The sample contains more than one DNA sequence encoding this CDR3. The chain recombines TRBV5-4 with TRBJ2-7; tentative D call: TRBD1 (6 bases). Trimming pared 4 bases from V and 3 bases from J, leaving 8 bases between. CDR3 length: 12 residues. Germline V lookup: CDR1 SGHNT, CDR2 YYREEE (reference sequence). The CDR3 DNA reads TGTGCCAGCAGCCGGGACAACTACGAGCAGTACTTC. Amino acids: CASSRDNYEQYF.

This clone appeared a few times. The chain is built from TRBV28 and TRBJ2-2, with 8 positions matching TRBD1. Germline V gives CDR1 MDHEN, CDR2 SYDVKM. J gave up 0 bases and V 3 bases, and 0 bases lay outside the gene matches. The CDR3 is made up of 15 amino acids. CDR3 nucleotide sequence: TGTGCCAGCAGTTTGACAGGGGCGAACACCGGGGAGCTGTTTTTT. It is translated as CASSLTGANTGELFF.

This chain uses TRBV10-3 with TRBJ2-1, with 10 bases aligning to TRBD1. CDR1 is ENHRY and CDR2 is SYGVKD in the germline V gene. V dropped 6 bases and J dropped 5; count of bases not matched to a gene: 4. The CDR3 is 14 amino acids. CDR3 amino acids: CAIRSGTGDNEQFF. Written as DNA, the CDR3 is TGTGCCATCAGGAGCGGGACAGGGGACAATGAGCAGTTCTTC.

This clone showed up just a few times. The chain carries TRBV5-4 and TRBJ1-2; 7 positions agree with TRBD1. V trimming: 3 bases; J trimming: 7 bases; junction bases outside the gene matches: 12. The germline gives CDR1 SGHNT, CDR2 YYREEE (reference sequence). The CDR3 runs to 15 residues. CDR3 in DNA: TGTGCCAGCAGCTCAGAAACAGGGGTAGGGGGTGGCTACACCTTC. Protein sequence: CASSSETGVGGGYTF.

This clone was counted many times. The chain uses TRBV28 and TRBJ1-1; D uncertain. The V end lost 2 bases, the J end lost 8 bases, and 12 bases lay between the germline ends. Germline lookup yields CDR1 MDHEN and CDR2 SYDVKM. This CDR3 is built from 13 residues. The CDR3 loop is CASSLRTAGEAFF. CDR3 coding DNA: TGTGCCAGCAGTTTACGTACGGCCGGGGAAGCTTTCTTT.

The chain has TRBV9 and TRBJ2-4; D may be TRBD1 or TRBD2 (5 bases each). There are 13 residues in the CDR3. V dropped 2 bases and J dropped 6 bases, with 9 bases sitting between them. CDR1 is SGDLS and CDR2 is YYNGEE in the germline V gene. The DNA of the CDR3 is TGTGCCAGCAGCGTTGGGGGAGCAAACATTCAGTACTTC. This gives the protein CASSVGGANIQYF.